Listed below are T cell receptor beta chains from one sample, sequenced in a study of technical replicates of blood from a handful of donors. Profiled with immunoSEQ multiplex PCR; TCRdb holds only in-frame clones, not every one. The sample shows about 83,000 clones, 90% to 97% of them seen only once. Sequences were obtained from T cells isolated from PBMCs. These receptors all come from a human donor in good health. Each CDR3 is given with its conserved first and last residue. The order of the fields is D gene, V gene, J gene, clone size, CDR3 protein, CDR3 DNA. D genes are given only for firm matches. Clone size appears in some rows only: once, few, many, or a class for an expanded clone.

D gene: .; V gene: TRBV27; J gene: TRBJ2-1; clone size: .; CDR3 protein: CASNERVSYNEQFF; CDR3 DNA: TGTGCCAGCAACGAGCGGGTATCCTACAATGAGCAGTTCTTC
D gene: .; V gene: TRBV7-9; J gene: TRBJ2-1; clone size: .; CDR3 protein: CASSLLDEQFF; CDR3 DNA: TGTGCCAGCAGCTTACTAGATGAGCAGTTCTTC
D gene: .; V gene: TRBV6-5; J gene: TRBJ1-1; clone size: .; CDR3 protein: CASTGMYGAFF; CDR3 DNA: TGTGCCAGCACCGGGATGTATGGAGCTTTCTTT
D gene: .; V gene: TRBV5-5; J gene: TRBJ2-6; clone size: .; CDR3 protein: CASSGVTRPSLGANVLTF; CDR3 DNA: TGTGCCAGCAGCGGTGTGACCAGGCCTTCCCTTGGGGCCAACGTCCTGACTTTC
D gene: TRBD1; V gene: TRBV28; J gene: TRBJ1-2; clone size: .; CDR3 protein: CASDASGGYGYTF; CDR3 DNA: TGTGCCAGCGATGCGTCAGGGGGCTATGGCTACACCTTC
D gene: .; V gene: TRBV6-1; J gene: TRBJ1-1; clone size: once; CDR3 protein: CASSQGPYTGTEAFF; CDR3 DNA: TGTGCCAGCAGCCAAGGACCCTATACGGGAACTGAAGCTTTCTTT
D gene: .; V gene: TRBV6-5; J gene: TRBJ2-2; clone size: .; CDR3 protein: CASSYQGYTGELFF; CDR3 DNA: TGTGCCAGCAGTTATCAGGGATACACCGGGGAGCTGTTTTTT
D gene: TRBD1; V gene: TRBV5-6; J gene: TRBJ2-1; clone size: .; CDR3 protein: CASSLATGVSYNEQFF; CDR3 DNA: TGTGCCAGCAGCTTGGCCACAGGGGTATCCTACAATGAGCAGTTCTTC
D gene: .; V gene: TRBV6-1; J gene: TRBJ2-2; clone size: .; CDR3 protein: CASSTGGGTGELFF; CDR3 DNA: TGTGCCAGCAGTACAGGGGGGGGCACCGGGGAGCTGTTTTTT
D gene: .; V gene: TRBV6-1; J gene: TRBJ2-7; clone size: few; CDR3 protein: CASSRDWRGYEQYF; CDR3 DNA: TGTGCCAGCAGTAGAGACTGGCGGGGCTACGAGCAGTACTTC
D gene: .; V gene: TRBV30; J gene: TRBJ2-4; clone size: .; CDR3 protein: CAWSIQGGIQYF; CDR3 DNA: TGTGCCTGGAGTATACAGGGTGGGATTCAGTACTTC
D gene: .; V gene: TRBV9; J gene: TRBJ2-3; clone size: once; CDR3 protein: CASSGNGDTQYF; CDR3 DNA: TGTGCCAGCAGCGGGAACGGGGATACGCAGTATTTT
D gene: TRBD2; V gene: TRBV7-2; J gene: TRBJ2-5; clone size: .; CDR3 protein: CASSFQAGSQETQYF; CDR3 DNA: TGTGCCAGCAGCTTCCAAGCGGGGTCACAAGAGACCCAGTACTTC
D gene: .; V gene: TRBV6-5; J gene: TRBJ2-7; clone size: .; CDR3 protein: CASSYGGNYEQYF; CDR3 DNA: TGTGCCAGCAGTTACGGCGGGAACTACGAGCAGTACTTC
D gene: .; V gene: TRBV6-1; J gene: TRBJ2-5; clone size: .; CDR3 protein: CASLYQETQYF; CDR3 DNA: TGTGCCAGCCTGTACCAAGAGACCCAGTACTTC
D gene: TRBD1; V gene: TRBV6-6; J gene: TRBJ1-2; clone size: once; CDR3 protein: CASSQTGGIGYTF; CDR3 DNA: TGTGCCAGCAGTCAAACAGGGGGTATAGGCTACACCTTC
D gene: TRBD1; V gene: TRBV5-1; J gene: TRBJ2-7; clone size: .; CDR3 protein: CASSLGQGVSYEQYF; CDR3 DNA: TGCGCCAGCAGCTTAGGACAGGGTGTATCCTACGAGCAGTACTTC
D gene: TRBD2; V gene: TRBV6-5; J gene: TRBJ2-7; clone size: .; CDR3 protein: CASMVAGSYEQYF; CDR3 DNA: TGTGCCAGCATGGTAGCGGGGTCCTACGAGCAGTACTTC
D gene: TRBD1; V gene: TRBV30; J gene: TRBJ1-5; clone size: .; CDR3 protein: CAWSGTGNQPQHF; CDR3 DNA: TGTGCCTGGAGTGGGACAGGGAATCAGCCCCAGCATTTT
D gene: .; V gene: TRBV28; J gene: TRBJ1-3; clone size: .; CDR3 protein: CASSLDSSYSGNTIYF; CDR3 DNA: TGTGCCAGCAGTTTAGACAGCTCCTACTCTGGAAACACCATATATTTT
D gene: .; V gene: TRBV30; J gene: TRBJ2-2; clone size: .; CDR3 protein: CAWNSPNTGELFF; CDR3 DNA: TGTGCCTGGAACTCCCCGAACACCGGGGAGCTGTTTTTT
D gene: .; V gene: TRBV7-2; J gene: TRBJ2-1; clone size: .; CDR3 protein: CASSLGLDSYNEQFF; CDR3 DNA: TGTGCCAGCAGCTTAGGGTTGGACAGCTACAATGAGCAGTTCTTC
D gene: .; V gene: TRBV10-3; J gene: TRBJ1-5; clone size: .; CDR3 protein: CAIRTDLNQPQHF; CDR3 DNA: TGTGCCATCAGAACTGATCTAAATCAGCCCCAGCATTTT
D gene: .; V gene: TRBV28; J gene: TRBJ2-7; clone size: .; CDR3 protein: CASIPVGDISYEQYF; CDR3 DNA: TGTGCCAGCATTCCTGTAGGGGACATCTCCTACGAGCAGTACTTC
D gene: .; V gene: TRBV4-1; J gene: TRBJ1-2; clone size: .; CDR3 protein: CASSQQSEGYYGYTF; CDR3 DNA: TGCGCCAGCAGCCAACAGTCGGAGGGTTATTATGGCTACACCTTC
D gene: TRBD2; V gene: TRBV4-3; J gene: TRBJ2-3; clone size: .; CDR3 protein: CASNMWASGISTQYF; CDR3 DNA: TGCGCCAGCAACATGTGGGCTAGCGGGATATCAACGCAGTATTTT
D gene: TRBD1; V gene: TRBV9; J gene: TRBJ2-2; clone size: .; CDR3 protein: CASSSTGVSGELFF; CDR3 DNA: TGTGCCAGCAGCTCAACAGGGGTTAGCGGGGAGCTGTTTTTT
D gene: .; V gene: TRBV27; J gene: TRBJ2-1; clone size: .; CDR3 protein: CASSLAGRGYNEQFF; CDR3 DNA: TGTGCCAGCAGTTTAGCGGGACGGGGCTACAATGAGCAGTTCTTC
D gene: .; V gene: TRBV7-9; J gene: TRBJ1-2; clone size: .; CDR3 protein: CASSLGQTYGYTF; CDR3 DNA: TGTGCCAGCAGCTTAGGACAGACCTATGGCTACACCTTC
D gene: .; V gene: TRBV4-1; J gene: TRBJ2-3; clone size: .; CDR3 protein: CASSQESNVAGRTDTQYF; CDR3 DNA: TGCGCCAGCAGCCAAGAATCTAATGTCGCGGGTAGGACAGATACGCAGTATTTT
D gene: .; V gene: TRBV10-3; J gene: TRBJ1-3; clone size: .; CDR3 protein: CAISHSFLDTIYF; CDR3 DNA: TGTGCCATCAGTCACTCTTTTCTGGACACCATATATTTT
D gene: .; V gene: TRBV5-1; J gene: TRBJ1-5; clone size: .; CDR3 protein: CASSPGLTNQPQHF; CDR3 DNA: TGCGCCAGCAGCCCTGGACTCACCAATCAGCCCCAGCATTTT
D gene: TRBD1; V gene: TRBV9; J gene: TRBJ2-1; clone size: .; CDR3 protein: CASSVGGGTGINEQFF; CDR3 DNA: TGTGCCAGCAGCGTAGGAGGGGGGACAGGGATCAATGAGCAGTTCTTC
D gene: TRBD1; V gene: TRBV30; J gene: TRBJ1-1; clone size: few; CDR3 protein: CAWSGNRGTEAFF; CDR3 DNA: TGTGCCTGGAGCGGAAACAGGGGAACTGAAGCTTTCTTT
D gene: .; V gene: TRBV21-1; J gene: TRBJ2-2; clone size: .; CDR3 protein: CASSKRGPPRAGELFF; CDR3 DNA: TGTGCCAGCAGCAAAAGGGGGCCCCCCAGGGCCGGGGAGCTGTTTTTT
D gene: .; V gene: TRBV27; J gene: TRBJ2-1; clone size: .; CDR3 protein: CASTEGSYNEQFF; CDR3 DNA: TGTGCCAGCACTGAGGGCTCCTACAATGAGCAGTTCTTC
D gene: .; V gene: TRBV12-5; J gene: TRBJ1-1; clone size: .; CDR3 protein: CASGLVTVDSLNTEAFF; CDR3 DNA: TGTGCTAGTGGTTTGGTTACTGTTGACAGCCTGAACACTGAAGCTTTCTTT
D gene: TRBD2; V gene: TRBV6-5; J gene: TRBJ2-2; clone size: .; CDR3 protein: CASSYSSGGAGELFF; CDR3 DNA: TGTGCCAGCAGTTATAGTAGCGGGGGGGCTGGGGAGCTGTTTTTT
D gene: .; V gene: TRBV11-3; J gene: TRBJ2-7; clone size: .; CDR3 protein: CASSLQAPYEQYF; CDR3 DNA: TGTGCCAGCAGCTTACAGGCCCCCTACGAGCAGTACTTC
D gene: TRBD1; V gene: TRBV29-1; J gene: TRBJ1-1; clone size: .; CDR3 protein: CSVGTGTASNTEAFF; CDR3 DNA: TGCAGCGTTGGGACAGGGACGGCATCAAACACTGAAGCTTTCTTT
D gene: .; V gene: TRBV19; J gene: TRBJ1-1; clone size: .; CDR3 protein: CASSIRGSTEAFF; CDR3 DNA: TGTGCCAGTAGTATTAGAGGGTCCACTGAAGCTTTCTTT
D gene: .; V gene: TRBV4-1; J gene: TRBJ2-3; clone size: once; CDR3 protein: CASSQTITSTTDTQYF; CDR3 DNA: TGCGCCAGCAGCCAGACAATCACCAGCACGACAGATACGCAGTATTTT
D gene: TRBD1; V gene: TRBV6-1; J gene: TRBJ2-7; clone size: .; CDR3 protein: CASSEMIPGQGFYEQYF; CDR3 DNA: TGTGCCAGCAGTGAAATGATACCGGGACAGGGGTTCTACGAGCAGTACTTC
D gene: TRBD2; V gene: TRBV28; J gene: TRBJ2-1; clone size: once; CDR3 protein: CASSLASGSVDNEQFF; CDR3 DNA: TGTGCCAGCAGTTTAGCTAGCGGGAGTGTCGACAATGAGCAGTTCTTC
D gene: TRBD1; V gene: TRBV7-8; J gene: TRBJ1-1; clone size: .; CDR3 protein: CASSYIIGDRETEAFF; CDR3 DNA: TGTGCCAGCAGTTACATTATAGGGGACAGGGAAACTGAAGCTTTCTTT
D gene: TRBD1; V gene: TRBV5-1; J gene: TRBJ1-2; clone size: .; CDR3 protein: CASSVRQGQLIGYTF; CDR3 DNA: TGCGCCAGCAGTGTTCGACAGGGACAATTAATTGGCTACACCTTC